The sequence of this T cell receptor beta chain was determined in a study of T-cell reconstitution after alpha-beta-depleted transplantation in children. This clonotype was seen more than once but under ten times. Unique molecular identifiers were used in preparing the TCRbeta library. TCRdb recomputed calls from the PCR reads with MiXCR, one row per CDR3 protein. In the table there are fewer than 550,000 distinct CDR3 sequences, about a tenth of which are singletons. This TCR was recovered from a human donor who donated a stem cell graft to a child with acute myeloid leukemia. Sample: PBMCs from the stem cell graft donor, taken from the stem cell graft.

The CDR3 is CSLGTSGYTDTQYF. In DNA, the CDR3 is TGCAGCTTAGGGACTAGCGGTTACACAGATACGCAGTATTTT. The genes are TRBV29-1 and TRBJ2-3; TRBD2 matches at 11 bases. V shed 8 bases, J shed 2 bases, and the junction held 6 bases outside the gene matches. The CDR3 covers 14 residues. Germline CDR1 reads SQVTM; CDR2 reads ANQGSEA.